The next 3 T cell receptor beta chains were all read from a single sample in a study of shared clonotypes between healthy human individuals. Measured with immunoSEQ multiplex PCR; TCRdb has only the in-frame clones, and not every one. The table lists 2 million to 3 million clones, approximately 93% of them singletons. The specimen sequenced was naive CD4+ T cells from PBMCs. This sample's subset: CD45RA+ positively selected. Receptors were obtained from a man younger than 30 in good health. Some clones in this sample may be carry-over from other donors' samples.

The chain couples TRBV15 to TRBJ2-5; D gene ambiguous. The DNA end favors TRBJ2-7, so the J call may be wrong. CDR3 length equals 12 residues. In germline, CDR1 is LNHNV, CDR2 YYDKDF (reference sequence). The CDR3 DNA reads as TGTGCCACCAGCAGAGACACGTACGAGCAGTACTTC. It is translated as CATSRDTYEQYF.

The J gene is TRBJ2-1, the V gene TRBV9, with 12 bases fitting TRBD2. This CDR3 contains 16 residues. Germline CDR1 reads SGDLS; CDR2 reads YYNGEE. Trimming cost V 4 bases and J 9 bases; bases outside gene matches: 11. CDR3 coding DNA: TGTGCCAGCAGCACGCGGACTAGCGGGGAGAGGACTGAGCAGTTCTTC. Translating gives CASSTRTSGERTEQFF.

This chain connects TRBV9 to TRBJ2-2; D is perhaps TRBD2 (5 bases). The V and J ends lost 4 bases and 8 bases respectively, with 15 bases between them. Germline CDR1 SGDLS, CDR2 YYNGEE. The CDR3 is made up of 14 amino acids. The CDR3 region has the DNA TGTGCCAGCAGCCCAGAAGGTCGGAGGGGGGAGCTGTTTTTT. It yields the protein CASSPEGRRGELFF.